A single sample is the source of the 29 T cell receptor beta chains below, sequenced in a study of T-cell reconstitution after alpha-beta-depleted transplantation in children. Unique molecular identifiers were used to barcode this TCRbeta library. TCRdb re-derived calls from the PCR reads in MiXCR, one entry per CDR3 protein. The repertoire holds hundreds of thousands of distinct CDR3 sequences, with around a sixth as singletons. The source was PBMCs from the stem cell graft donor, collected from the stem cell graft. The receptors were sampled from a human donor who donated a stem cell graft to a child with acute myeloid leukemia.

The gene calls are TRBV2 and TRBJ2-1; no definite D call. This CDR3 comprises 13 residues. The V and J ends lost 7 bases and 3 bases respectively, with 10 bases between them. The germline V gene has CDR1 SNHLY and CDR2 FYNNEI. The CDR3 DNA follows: TGTGCCAGCAATCAGTTCAACTACAATGAGCAGTTCTTC. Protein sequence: CASNQFNYNEQFF.

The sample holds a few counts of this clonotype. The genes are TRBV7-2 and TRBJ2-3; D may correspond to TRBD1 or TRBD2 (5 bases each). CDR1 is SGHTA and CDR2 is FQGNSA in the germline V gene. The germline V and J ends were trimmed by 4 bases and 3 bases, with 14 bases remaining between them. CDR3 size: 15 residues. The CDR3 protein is CASSSHPGPTDTQYF. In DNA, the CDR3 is TGTGCCAGCAGCTCCCATCCGGGGCCGACAGATACGCAGTATTTT.

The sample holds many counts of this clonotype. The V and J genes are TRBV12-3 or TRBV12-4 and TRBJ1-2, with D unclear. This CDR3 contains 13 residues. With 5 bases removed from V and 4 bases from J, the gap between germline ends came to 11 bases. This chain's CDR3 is CASSPDRGYGYTF. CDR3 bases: TGTGCCAGCAGTCCAGACCGGGGCTATGGCTACACCTTC.

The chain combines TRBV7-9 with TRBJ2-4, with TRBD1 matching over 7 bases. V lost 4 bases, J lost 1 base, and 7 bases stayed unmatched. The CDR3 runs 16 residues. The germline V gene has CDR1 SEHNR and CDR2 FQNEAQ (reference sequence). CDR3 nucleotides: TGTGCCAGCAGCTCAGGGGGTGTGTTGGCCAAAAACATTCAGTACTTC. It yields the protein CASSSGGVLAKNIQYF.

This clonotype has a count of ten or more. This chain's CDR3 is CSVRPSSGGAGEQYF. CDR3 nucleotides: TGCAGCGTTCGGCCCAGTAGCGGGGGGGCAGGAGAGCAGTACTTC. The gene calls are TRBV29-1 and TRBJ2-7, with 11 bases aligning to TRBD2. Per germline, CDR1 SQVTM and CDR2 ANQGSEA. V lost 5 bases, J lost 7 bases, and 13 bases stayed unmatched. CDR3 length: 15 amino acids.

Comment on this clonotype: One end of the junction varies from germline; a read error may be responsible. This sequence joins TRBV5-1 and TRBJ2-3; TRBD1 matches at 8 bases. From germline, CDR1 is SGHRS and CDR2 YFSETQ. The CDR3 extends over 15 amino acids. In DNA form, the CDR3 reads TGCGCCAGCATCTTGGTGGGACAGGTCACAGATACGCAGTATTTT. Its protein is CASILVGQVTDTQYF.

The CDR3 is CASSPKQGQDTEAFF. Written as DNA, the CDR3 is TGTGCCAGCTCCCCCAAACAGGGGCAGGACACTGAAGCTTTCTTT. The chain uses TRBV18 and TRBJ1-1, with TRBD1 identical over 7 bases. The J segment lost 3 bases and the V segment lost 6 bases, leaving 10 bases of the junction unmatched. The CDR3 is made up of 15 amino acids. Germline V gene lookup returns CDR1 KGHSH and CDR2 LQKENI.

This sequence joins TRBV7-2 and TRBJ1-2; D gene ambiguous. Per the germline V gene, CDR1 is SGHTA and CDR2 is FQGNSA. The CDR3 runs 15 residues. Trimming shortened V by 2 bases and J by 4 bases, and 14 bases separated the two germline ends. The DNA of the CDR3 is TGTGCCAGCAGCTTAAGTTCGGACTTATTCTATGGCTACACCTTC. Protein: CASSLSSDLFYGYTF.

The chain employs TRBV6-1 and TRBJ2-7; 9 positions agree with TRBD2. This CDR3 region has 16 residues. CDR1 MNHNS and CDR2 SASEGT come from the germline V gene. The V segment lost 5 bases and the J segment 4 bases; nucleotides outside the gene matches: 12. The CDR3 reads CASSIPGSGGLYEQYF. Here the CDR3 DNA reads TGTGCCAGCAGTATCCCCGGGAGCGGGGGGTTGTACGAGCAGTACTTC.

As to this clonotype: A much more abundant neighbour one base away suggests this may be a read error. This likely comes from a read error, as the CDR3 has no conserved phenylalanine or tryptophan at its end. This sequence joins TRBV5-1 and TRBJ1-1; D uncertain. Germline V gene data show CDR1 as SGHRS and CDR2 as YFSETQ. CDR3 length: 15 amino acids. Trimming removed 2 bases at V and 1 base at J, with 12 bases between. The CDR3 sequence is CASSFAQNRNTEAFV. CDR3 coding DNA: TGCGCCAGCAGCTTTGCCCAGAACAGGAACACTGAAGCTTTCGTT.

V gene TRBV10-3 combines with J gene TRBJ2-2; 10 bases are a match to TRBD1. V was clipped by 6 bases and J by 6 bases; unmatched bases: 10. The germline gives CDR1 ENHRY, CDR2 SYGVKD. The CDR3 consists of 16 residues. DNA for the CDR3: TGTGCCATCAGGGGTGAGACAGGGGGCGCCTCCGGGGAGCTGTTTTTT. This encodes CAIRGETGGASGELFF.

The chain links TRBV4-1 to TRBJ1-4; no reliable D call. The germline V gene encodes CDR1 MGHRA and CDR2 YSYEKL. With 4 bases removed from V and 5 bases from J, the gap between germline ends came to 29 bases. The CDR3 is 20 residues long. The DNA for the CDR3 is TGCGCCAGCAGCCTTCGAAGGGTTGTCGAATCGAGTCAGCGAAATGAAAAACTGTTTTTT. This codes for CASSLRRVVESSQRNEKLFF.

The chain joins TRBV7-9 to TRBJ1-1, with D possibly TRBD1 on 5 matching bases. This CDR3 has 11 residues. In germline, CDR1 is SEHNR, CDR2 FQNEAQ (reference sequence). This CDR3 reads CGSRGQTEAFF. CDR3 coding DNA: TGTGGCTCGAGGGGCCAAACTGAAGCTTTCTTT. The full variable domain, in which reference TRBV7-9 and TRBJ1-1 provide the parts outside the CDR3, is DTGVSQNPRHKITKRGQNVTFRCDPISEHNRLYWYRQTLGQGPEFLTYFQNEAQLEKSRLLSDRFSAERPKGSFSTLEIQRTEQGDSAMYLCGSRGQTEAFFGQGTRLTVV.

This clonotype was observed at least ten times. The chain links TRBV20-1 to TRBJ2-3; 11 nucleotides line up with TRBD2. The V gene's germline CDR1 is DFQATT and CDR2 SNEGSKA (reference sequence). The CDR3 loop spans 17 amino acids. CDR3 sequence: CPIGVAGGDPSTDTQYF. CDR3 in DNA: TGCCCCATCGGGGTAGCGGGGGGGGACCCTAGCACAGATACGCAGTATTTT.

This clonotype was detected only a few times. The CDR3 sequence: CASSPRTAERDGNTIYF. CDR3 in DNA: TGTGCCAGCAGCCCCCGAACGGCAGAAAGGGACGGAAACACCATATATTTT. The rearrangement uses TRBV7-9 and TRBJ1-3; D is perhaps TRBD1 (5 bases). The CDR3 runs to 17 residues. The V and J ends lost 5 bases and 4 bases respectively, with 21 bases between them. The germline gives CDR1 SEHNR, CDR2 FQNEAQ (reference sequence).

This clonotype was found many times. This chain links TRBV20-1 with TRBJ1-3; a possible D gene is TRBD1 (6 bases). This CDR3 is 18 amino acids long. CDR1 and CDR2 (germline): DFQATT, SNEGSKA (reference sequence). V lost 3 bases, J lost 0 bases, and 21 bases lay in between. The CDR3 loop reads CSARPRYTGSLSGNTIYF. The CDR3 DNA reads TGCAGTGCTAGGCCTCGATATACAGGGAGCCTCTCTGGAAACACCATATATTTT.

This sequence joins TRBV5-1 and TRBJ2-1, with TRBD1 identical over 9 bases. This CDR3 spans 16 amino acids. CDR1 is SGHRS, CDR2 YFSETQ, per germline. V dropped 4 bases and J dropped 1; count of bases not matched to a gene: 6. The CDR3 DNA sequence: TGCGCCAGCAGCATCCAGACAGGGGGGTCCTACAATGAGCAGTTCTTC. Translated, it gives CASSIQTGGSYNEQFF.

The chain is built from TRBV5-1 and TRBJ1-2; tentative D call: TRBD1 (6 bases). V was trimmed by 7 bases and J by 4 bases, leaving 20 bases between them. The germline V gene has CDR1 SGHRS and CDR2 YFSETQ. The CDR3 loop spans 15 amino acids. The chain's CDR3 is CASHEPGAKPYGYTF. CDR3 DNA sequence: TGCGCCAGCCACGAACCGGGGGCGAAACCCTATGGCTACACCTTC.

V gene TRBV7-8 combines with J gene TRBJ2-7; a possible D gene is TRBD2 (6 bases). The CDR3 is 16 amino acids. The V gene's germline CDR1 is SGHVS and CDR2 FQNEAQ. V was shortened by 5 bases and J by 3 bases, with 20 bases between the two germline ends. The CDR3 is CASSPPGWEAGYEQYF. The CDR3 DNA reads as TGTGCCAGCAGCCCCCCGGGTTGGGAGGCAGGCTACGAGCAGTACTTC.

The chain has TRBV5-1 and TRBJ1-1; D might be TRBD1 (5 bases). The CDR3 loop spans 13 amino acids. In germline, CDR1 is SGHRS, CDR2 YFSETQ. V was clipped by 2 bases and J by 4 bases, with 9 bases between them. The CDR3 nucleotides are TGCGCCAGCAGCTTTTCGGGGGGCACTGAAGCTTTCTTT. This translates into CASSFSGGTEAFF.

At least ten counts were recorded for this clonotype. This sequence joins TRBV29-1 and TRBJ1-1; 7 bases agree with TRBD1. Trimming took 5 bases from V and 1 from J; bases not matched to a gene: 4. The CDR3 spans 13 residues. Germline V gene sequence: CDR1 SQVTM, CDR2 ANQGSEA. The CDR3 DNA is TGCAGCGTTACCGGACAGGCGAACACTGAAGCTTTCTTT. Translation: CSVTGQANTEAFF.

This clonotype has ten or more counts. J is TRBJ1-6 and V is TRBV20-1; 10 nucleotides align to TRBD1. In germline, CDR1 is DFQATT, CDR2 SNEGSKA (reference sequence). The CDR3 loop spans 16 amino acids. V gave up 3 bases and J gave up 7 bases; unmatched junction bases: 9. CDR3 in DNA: TGCAGTGCTAGGGAAGGCGGGGACAGGGGCAATTCACCCCTCCACTTT. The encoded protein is CSAREGGDRGNSPLHF.

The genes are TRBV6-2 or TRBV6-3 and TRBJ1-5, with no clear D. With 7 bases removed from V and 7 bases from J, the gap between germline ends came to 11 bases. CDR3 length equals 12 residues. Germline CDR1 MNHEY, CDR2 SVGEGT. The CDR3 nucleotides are TGTGCCAGCACACACCCTAGACAGCCCCAGCATTTT. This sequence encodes CASTHPRQPQHF.

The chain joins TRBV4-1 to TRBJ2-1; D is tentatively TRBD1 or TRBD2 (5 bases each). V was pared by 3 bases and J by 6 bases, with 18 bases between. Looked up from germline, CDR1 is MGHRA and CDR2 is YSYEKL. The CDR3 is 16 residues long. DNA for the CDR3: TGCGCCAGCAGCCAGAGGGAGTACTTAGGGACCAATGAGCAGTTCTTC. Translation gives CASSQREYLGTNEQFF.

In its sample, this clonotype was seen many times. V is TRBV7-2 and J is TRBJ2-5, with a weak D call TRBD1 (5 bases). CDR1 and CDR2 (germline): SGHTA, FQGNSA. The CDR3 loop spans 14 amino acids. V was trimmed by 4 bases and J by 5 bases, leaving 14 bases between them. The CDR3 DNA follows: TGTGCCAGCAGCTCGGACCAGGGATGGGAGACCCAGTACTTC. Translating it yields CASSSDQGWETQYF. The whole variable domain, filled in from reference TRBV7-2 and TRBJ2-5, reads GAGVSQSPSNKVTEKGKDVELRCDPISGHTALYWYRQSLGQGLEFLIYFQGNSAPDKSGLPSDRFSAERTGGSVSTLTIQRTQQEDSAVYLCASSSDQGWETQYFGPGTRLLVL.

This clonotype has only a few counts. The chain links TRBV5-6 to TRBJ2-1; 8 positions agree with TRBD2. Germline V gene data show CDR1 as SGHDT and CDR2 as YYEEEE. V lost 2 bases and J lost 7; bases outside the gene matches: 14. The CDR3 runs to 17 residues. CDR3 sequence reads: CASSFPLAGTGRNEQFF. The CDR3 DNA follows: TGTGCCAGCAGCTTCCCTTTAGCGGGGACCGGAAGAAATGAGCAGTTCTTC.

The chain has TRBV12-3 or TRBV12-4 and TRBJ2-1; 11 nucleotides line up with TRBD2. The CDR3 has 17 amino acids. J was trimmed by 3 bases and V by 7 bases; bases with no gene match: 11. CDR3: CASKGASGGTHYNEQFF. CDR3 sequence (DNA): TGTGCCAGCAAAGGGGCTAGCGGGGGGACCCACTACAATGAGCAGTTCTTC.

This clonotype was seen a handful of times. CDR3 protein: CSARDSGKAGNTIYF. As DNA, the CDR3 is TGCAGTGCTAGAGATTCCGGGAAGGCTGGAAACACCATATATTTT. This chain links TRBV20-1 with TRBJ1-3; D not certain. Looked up from germline, CDR1 is DFQATT and CDR2 is SNEGSKA (reference sequence). The CDR3 runs 15 residues. Deletions cut 0 bases from V and 2 bases from J, with 11 bases between.

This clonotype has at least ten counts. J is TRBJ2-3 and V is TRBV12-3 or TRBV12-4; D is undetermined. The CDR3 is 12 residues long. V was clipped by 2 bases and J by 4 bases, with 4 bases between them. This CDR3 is CASSLRADTQYF. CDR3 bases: TGTGCCAGCAGTTTAAGGGCAGATACGCAGTATTTT.